This T cell receptor beta chain was sequenced in a study of blood T cells in healthy people across ages. Study outcomes and limitations: Versus aged donors, long-lived donors had higher diversity and more naive CD4+ cells. Estimates drawn from one million T cells were deemed to understate diversity.

Worth noting for this clonotype: The antigen is not known.

Through a sample-barcoded 5' primer and a J-beta primer mix, a second PCR was run for about 6 to 11 cycles. MiXCR was run by TCRdb on the 5' RACE reads, yielding one entry per CDR3 protein. Of hundreds of thousands of distinct CDR3 sequences in the sample, roughly 64% were seen once. Per the germline V gene, CDR1 is SQVTM and CDR2 is ANQGSEA. The CDR3 is 13 residues long. Each sample yielded at least 6.5 million isolated PBMCs. Each sample yielded at least 6 micrograms of PBMC total RNA. Input material: blood. The chain employs TRBV29-1 and TRBJ2-7, with unresolved D. With the DNA end fitting TRBJ2-5 better, the J assignment may be wrong. This clonotype originated in a man aged 30 to 45 in good health. The CDR3 DNA is TGCAGCGTTGGCGGACGCCAGCGAGAGACCCAGTACTTC. The encoded protein is CSVGGRQRETQYF.